These 21 T cell receptor beta chains originate from one sample sequenced in a study of technical replicates of blood from a handful of donors. Using immunoSEQ multiplex PCR, the repertoire was profiled, and TCRdb retains in-frame clones only, with some absent. The table records just over 80,000 clones, roughly 94% of them present only once. The specimen sequenced was T cells isolated from PBMCs. The source is a human donor in good health.

This clone was seen once. J is TRBJ1-5 and V is TRBV6-4, with 9 bases that match TRBD1. The CDR3 is 13 amino acids. With V trimmed by 4 bases and J by 5 bases, 0 bases remained unmatched. Per the germline V gene, CDR1 is MRHNA and CDR2 is SNTAGT. The CDR3 region has the DNA TGTGCCAGCAGTGGGGACAGGGATCAGCCCCAGCATTTT. Translation: CASSGDRDQPQHF.

V is TRBV5-4 and J is TRBJ1-2; D might be TRBD1 (5 bases). The germline CDR1 and CDR2 sequences are SGHNT and YYREEE (reference sequence). This CDR3 comprises 11 residues. Trimming cost V 4 bases and J 7 bases, with 8 bases left between them. CDR3 sequence reads: CASSKDIGYTF. The CDR3 nucleotides read TGTGCCAGCAGCAAGGACATTGGCTACACCTTC.

The chain links TRBV28 to TRBJ1-2; D uncertain. Germline CDR1 MDHEN, CDR2 SYDVKM. Trimming left V 3 bases short and J 8 bases short, with 10 bases between. CDR3 length equals 12 residues. This CDR3 is CASSFAGRGYTF. DNA for the CDR3: TGTGCCAGCAGTTTCGCGGGTCGAGGCTACACCTTC.

The chain has TRBV5-4 and TRBJ1-4; D gene ambiguous. Trimming cost V 2 bases and J 3 bases, with 8 bases left between them. This CDR3 comprises 14 residues. Germline-derived CDR1 and CDR2 are SGHNT and YYREEE (reference sequence). The CDR3 DNA follows: TGTGCCAGCAGCTTCCCCGGGGCTAATGAAAAACTGTTTTTT. Its translation is CASSFPGANEKLFF.

The chain couples TRBV30 to TRBJ2-1, with 8 nucleotides matching TRBD2. CDR1 GTSNPN and CDR2 SVGIG come from the germline V gene (reference sequence). With 2 bases clipped from V and 6 bases from J, the junction kept 6 bases outside the gene matches. CDR3 length equals 14 residues. The DNA of the CDR3 is TGTGCCTGGAGTCTACTAGCGGAGATCAATGAGCAGTTCTTC. Its protein is CAWSLLAEINEQFF. The full variable domain, rest sourced from reference TRBV30 and TRBJ2-1, is SQTIHQWPATLVQPVGSPLSLECTVEGTSNPNLYWYRQAAGRGLQLLFYSVGIGQISSEVPQNLSASRPQDRQFILSSKKLLLSDSGFYLCAWSLLAEINEQFFGPGTRLTVL.

The chain is built from TRBV6-5 and TRBJ2-1; possibly TRBD2 for D (5 bases). The CDR3 is 15 residues long. V was clipped by 1 base and J by 6 bases, with 13 bases between them. Germline lookup yields CDR1 MNHEY and CDR2 SVGAGI. The CDR3 is CASSYLEGAFNEQFF. For the CDR3, the DNA is TGTGCCAGCAGTTACTTAGAGGGCGCCTTCAATGAGCAGTTCTTC.

V is TRBV5-1 and J is TRBJ1-1, with D possibly matching TRBD1 (6 bases). Per the germline V gene, CDR1 is SGHRS and CDR2 is YFSETQ. This CDR3 comprises 15 residues. The V end was cut by 2 bases, the J end by 3 bases, with 14 bases between. For the CDR3, the DNA is TGCGCCAGCAGCTTCAACAGGGCTCGAGACACTGAAGCTTTCTTT. It yields the protein CASSFNRARDTEAFF.

The rearrangement uses TRBV27 and TRBJ2-7; 7 nucleotides align to TRBD2. Unmatched junction bases numbered 8, after V lost 10 bases and J lost 5 bases. The CDR3 has 12 amino acids. CDR1 is MNHEY and CDR2 is SMNVEV in the germline V gene (reference sequence). For the CDR3, the DNA is TGTGCCACCTGGGGGGGGGTCCACGAGCAGTACTTC. This sequence encodes CATWGGVHEQYF.

The chain couples TRBV25-1 to TRBJ1-5; tentative D call: TRBD1 (5 bases). Germline V lookup: CDR1 MGHDK, CDR2 SYGVNS. CDR3 length: 13 amino acids. The V end was cut by 4 bases, the J end by 4 bases, with 8 bases between. CDR3: CASSAGGNQPQHF. The CDR3 DNA reads as TGTGCCAGCAGTGCCGGGGGAAATCAGCCCCAGCATTTT.

This chain joins TRBV28 and TRBJ2-7; tentative D call: TRBD2 (5 bases). Trimming removed 2 bases at V and 2 bases at J, with 10 bases between. The CDR3 has 14 amino acids. Germline assignment: CDR1 MDHEN and CDR2 SYDVKM. The CDR3 is CASSLPLAPYEQYF. DNA for the CDR3: TGTGCCAGCAGTTTACCTCTAGCTCCCTACGAGCAGTACTTC.

J is TRBJ2-7 and V is TRBV10-2, with 7 bases lining up with TRBD2. With V trimmed by 9 bases and J by 2 bases, 10 bases remained unmatched. This CDR3 is 14 amino acids long. From germline, CDR1 is WSHSY and CDR2 SAAADI. CDR3 nucleotide sequence: TGCGCCAGTAGTCTTCAACTAGCGCCCTACGAGCAGTACTTC. Protein: CASSLQLAPYEQYF.

Points on this clone: The sample contains more than one DNA sequence encoding this CDR3. The chain carries TRBV18 and TRBJ2-7; 7 bases line up with TRBD1. The CDR3 totals 12 residues. The germline CDR1 and CDR2 sequences are KGHSH and LQKENI. After removal of 5 bases from V and 3 bases from J, the junction contained 1 base not matched to a gene. Here the CDR3 DNA reads TGTGCCAGCTCAAGGGACAGCTACGAGCAGTACTTC. This codes for CASSRDSYEQYF.

This clone occurred once. The rearrangement links TRBV9 to TRBJ2-1, with 7 positions matching TRBD2. Germline values: CDR1 SGDLS, CDR2 YYNGEE. This CDR3 comprises 14 residues. V shed 4 bases and J 8 bases; nucleotides not matched to a gene: 9. The CDR3 loop reads CASSPGGGRDEQFF. The CDR3 DNA follows: TGTGCCAGCAGCCCCGGGGGAGGGCGCGATGAGCAGTTCTTC.

The chain joins TRBV5-1 to TRBJ2-7; 8 nucleotides line up with TRBD1. This CDR3 spans 13 amino acids. V gave up 0 bases and J gave up 6 bases; unmatched junction bases: 2. CDR1 SGHRS and CDR2 YFSETQ come from the germline V gene. CDR3 loop: CASSLAGGLEQYF. As DNA, the CDR3 is TGCGCCAGCAGCTTGGCAGGGGGCCTCGAGCAGTACTTC.

The V and J genes are TRBV11-3 and TRBJ1-2, with 8 bases that match TRBD1. Looked up from germline, CDR1 is SGHNT and CDR2 is YENEEA. The J segment lost 4 bases and the V segment lost 4 bases, leaving 5 bases of the junction unmatched. The CDR3 is 14 amino acids. CDR3 coding DNA: TGTGCCAGCAGCTCAACAGGGGGTCCCTATGGCTACACCTTC. It is translated as CASSSTGGPYGYTF.

The rearrangement uses TRBV10-3 and TRBJ2-5; D is perhaps TRBD1 (6 bases). Germline V CDR1 and CDR2: ENHRY, SYGVKD. The CDR3 has 13 amino acids. The V end lost 5 bases, the J end lost 5 bases, and 12 bases lay between the germline ends. CDR3 region: CAISTDSRETQYF. The CDR3 nucleotides are TGTGCCATCAGTACGGACAGTCGGGAGACCCAGTACTTC.

The V call is TRBV11-2, the J call TRBJ2-7, with 12 positions matching TRBD2. The V segment lost 0 bases and the J segment 3 bases; nucleotides outside the gene matches: 3. Per the germline V gene, CDR1 is SGHAT and CDR2 is FQNNGV. CDR3 length: 16 amino acids. CDR3 bases: TGTGCCAGCAGCTTAGAAGGACTAGCGGGAATCTACGAGCAGTACTTC. Protein sequence: CASSLEGLAGIYEQYF.

V is TRBV27 and J is TRBJ2-7, with TRBD1 as a possible D gene (6 bases). Germline assignment: CDR1 MNHEY and CDR2 SMNVEV (reference sequence). The V end lost 1 base, the J end lost 2 bases, and 12 bases lay between the germline ends. CDR3 length: 15 residues. The CDR3 sequence: CASSLYRTVTYEQYF. As DNA, the CDR3 is TGTGCCAGCAGTTTATACAGGACAGTCACCTACGAGCAGTACTTC.

The chain has TRBV7-2 and TRBJ2-3; TRBD2 matches at 8 bases. This CDR3 is built from 14 residues. Germline V gene sequence: CDR1 SGHTA, CDR2 FQGNSA. V was pared by 1 base and J by 8 bases, with 5 bases of the junction left unmatched. CDR3 sequence: CASSLEFREGTQYF. The DNA for the CDR3 is TGTGCCAGCAGCTTAGAGTTCCGGGAGGGTACGCAGTATTTT.

This chain connects TRBV4-1 to TRBJ1-5; D is unresolved. Deletions cut 3 bases from V and 0 bases from J, with 9 bases between. The CDR3 totals 15 residues. Germline CDR1 MGHRA, CDR2 YSYEKL. The CDR3 nucleotides read TGCGCCAGCAGCCACGTGGGGAGTAGCAATCAGCCCCAGCATTTT. The encoded protein is CASSHVGSSNQPQHF.

Comment on this clone: Relative to the germline gene, one junction end is altered; a read error may explain this. The V call is TRBV2, the J call TRBJ2-7, with D perhaps TRBD1 (6 bases). CDR1 SNHLY and CDR2 FYNNEI come from the germline V gene. This CDR3 comprises 14 residues. CDR3 sequence (DNA): TGTGCCAGCAGTGCGAAGACAGGTTCCTCCGAGCAGTACTTC. Encoded protein: CASSAKTGSSEQYF.